This T cell receptor (beta chain) was documented in a study of molecular identifiers for immune sequencing clone quantification. The sorting of naive CD8 T cells used the CD8+CD4-CCR7+CD45RA+ phenotype. MiXCR was run by TCRdb on the PCR reads, yielding one entry per CDR3 protein. Here the sample spans some 320,000 distinct CDR3 sequences, roughly a fifth being singletons. Many counts were recorded for this clonotype. The CDR3 has 15 residues. From germline, CDR1 is SGHVS and CDR2 FNYEAQ. Trimming left V 8 bases short and J 5 bases short, with 21 bases between. This chain links TRBV7-6 with TRBJ1-1; D possibly corresponds to TRBD1 (6 bases). The receptor's source is a human donor in good health. Some libraries in this study had Jurkat cell RNA spiked in. Input material: naive CD8+ T cells from blood, with Jurkat cell RNA spiked in. Regarding subset: FACS-sorted CD8+CD4-CCR7+CD45RA+ naive T cells. The DNA for the CDR3 is TGTGCCAGCGGATTCATCGGGGGGGCCGGGACTGAAGCTTTCTTT. Translation: CASGFIGGAGTEAFF.